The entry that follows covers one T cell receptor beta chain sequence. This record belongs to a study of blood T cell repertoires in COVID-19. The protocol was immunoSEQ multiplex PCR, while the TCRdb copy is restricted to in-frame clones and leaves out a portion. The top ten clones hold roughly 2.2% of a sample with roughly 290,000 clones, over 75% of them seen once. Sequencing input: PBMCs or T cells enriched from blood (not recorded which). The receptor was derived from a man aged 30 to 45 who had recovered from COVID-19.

CDR3 residues: CASSLGAGGPPYNEQFF. The CDR3 nucleotides read TGTGCCAGCAGCTTAGGGGCAGGGGGCCCACCTTACAATGAGCAGTTCTTC. J is TRBJ2-1 and V is TRBV7-3; 8 bases line up with TRBD1. The J segment lost 4 bases and the V segment lost 2 bases, leaving 10 bases of the junction unmatched. Germline CDR1 is SGHTA and CDR2 is FQGTGA. This CDR3 comprises 17 residues.